This T cell receptor beta chain stems from a study of PD-1 blockade in classical Hodgkin lymphoma. Study-wide findings and caveats: CD8+ TCR diversity did not rise significantly by C4D1, unlike CD4+. The study reported lower baseline TCR diversity in newly diagnosed patients than in healthy donors.

All trial patients relapsed after autologous stem cell transplantation. As to this clone: As yet, its antigen is unknown.

Here immunoSEQ multiplex PCR was the method, and the copy in TCRdb shows in-frame clones only, minus some. The sample lists approximately 57,000 clones; about 91% were seen once. V lost 0 bases, J lost 2 bases, and 10 bases lay in between. From germline, CDR1 is SGHTA and CDR2 FQGTGA. The CDR3 loop spans 16 amino acids. The TCR was taken from a human donor with classical Hodgkin lymphoma. The gene calls are TRBV7-3 and TRBJ2-2; no firm D call. The starting material was peripheral blood mononuclear cells (PBMCs), obtained before the second cycle of nivolumab. CDR3 region: CASSLTVSVNTGELFF. The CDR3 region has the DNA TGTGCCAGCAGCTTAACGGTCAGCGTCAACACCGGGGAGCTGTTTTTT.